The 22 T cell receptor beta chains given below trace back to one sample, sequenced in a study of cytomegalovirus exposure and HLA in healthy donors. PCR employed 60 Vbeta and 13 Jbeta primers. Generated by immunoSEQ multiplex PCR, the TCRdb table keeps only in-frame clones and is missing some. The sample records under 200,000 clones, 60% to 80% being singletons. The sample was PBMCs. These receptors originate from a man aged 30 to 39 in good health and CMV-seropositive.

The CDR3 DNA is TGCGCCAGCAGCCCACAGGACCGAGATCAGCCCCAGCATTTT. Protein sequence: CASSPQDRDQPQHF. The genes are TRBV4-1 and TRBJ1-5, with D tentatively TRBD1 (5 bases). Between the trimmed V and J ends, which lost 4 bases and 5 bases, there was a span of 12 bases. The germline V gene encodes CDR1 MGHRA and CDR2 YSYEKL. There are 14 residues in the CDR3.

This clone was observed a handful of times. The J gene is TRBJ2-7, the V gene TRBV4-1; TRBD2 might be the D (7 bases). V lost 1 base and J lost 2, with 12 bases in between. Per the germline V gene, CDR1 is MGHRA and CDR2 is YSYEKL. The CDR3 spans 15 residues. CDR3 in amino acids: CASSQGVGGPYEQYF. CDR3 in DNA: TGCGCCAGCAGCCAAGGTGTGGGGGGGCCCTACGAGCAGTACTTC.

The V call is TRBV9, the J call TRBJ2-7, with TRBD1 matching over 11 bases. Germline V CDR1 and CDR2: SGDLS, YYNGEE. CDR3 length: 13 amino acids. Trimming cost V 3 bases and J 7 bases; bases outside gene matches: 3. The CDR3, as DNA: TGTGCCAGCAGCGGGACAGGGGGCCATGAGCAGTACTTC. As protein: CASSGTGGHEQYF. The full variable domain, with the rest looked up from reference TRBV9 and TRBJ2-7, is DSGVTQTPKHLITATGQRVTLRCSPRSGDLSVYWYQQSLDQGLQFLIQYYNGEERAKGNILERFSAQQFPDLHSELNLSSLELGDSALYFCASSGTGGHEQYFGPGTRLTVT.

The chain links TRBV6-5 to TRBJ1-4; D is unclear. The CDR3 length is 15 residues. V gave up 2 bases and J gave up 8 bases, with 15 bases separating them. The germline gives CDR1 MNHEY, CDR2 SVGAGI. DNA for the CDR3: TGTGCCAGCAGTTACGGCTCGGGTTCCCAGGAAAAACTGTTTTTT. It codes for CASSYGSGSQEKLFF.

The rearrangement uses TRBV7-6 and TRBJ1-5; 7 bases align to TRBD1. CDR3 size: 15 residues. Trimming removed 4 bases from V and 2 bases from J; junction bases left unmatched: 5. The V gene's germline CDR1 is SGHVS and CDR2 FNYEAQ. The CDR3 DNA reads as TGTGCCAGCAGCTCAACAGGGGAGGGCAATCAGCCCCAGCATTTT. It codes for CASSSTGEGNQPQHF.

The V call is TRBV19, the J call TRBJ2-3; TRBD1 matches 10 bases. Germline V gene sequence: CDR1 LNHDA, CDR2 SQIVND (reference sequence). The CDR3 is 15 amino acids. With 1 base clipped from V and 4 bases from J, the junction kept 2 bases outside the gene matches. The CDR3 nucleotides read TGTGCCAGTAGTATAGGGGGACAGGGGCCAGATACGCAGTATTTT. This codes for CASSIGGQGPDTQYF.

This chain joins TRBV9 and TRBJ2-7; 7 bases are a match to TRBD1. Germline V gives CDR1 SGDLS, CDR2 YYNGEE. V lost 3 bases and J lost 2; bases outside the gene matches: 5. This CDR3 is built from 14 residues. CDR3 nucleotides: TGTGCCAGCAGCGCCACCGGGACAGCCTACGAGCAGTACTTC. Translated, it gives CASSATGTAYEQYF.

CDR3 amino acids: CASSEAGNGNQPQHF. DNA of the CDR3: TGTGCCAGCAGTGAGGCGGGGAATGGCAATCAGCCCCAGCATTTT. J is TRBJ1-5 and V is TRBV6-1; unclear D gene. Germline V CDR1 and CDR2: MNHNS, SASEGT. This CDR3 spans 15 amino acids. The germline V and J ends were trimmed by 3 bases and 2 bases, with 11 bases remaining between them.

CDR3 in DNA: TGCGCCAGCAGTTCGGGACAGGGGCATACTGAAGCTTTCTTT. Translating it yields CASSSGQGHTEAFF. The rearrangement uses TRBV5-1 and TRBJ1-1, with 10 positions matching TRBD1. The CDR3 sequence is 14 residues long. CDR1 is SGHRS, CDR2 YFSETQ, per germline. Trimming removed 5 bases from V and 5 bases from J; junction bases left unmatched: 6. Looking up the rest from reference TRBV5-1 and TRBJ1-1 gives the full variable domain: KAGVTQTPRYLIKTRGQQVTLSCSPISGHRSVSWYQQTPGQGLQFLFEYFSETQRNKGNFPGRFSGRQFSNSRSEMNVSTLELGDSALYLCASSSGQGHTEAFFGQGTRLTVV.

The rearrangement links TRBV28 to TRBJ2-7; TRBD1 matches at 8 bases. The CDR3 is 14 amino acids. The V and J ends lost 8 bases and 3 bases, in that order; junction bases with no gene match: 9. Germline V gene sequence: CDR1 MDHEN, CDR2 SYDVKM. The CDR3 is CASGEDRVLYEQYF. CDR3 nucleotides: TGTGCCAGCGGAGAGGACAGGGTGCTCTACGAGCAGTACTTC.

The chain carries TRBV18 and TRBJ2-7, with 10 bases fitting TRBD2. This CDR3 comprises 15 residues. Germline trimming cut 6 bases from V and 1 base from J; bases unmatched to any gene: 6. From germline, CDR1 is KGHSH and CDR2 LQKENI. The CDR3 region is CASSSGTSASYEQYF. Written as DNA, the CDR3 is TGTGCCAGCTCGTCCGGGACTAGCGCTTCCTACGAGCAGTACTTC.

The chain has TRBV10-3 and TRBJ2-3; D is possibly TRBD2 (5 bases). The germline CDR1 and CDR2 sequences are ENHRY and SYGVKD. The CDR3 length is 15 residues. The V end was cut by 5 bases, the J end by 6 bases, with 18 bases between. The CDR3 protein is CAISRGGPPGDTQYF. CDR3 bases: TGTGCCATCAGTCGAGGTGGTCCGCCGGGGGATACGCAGTATTTT.

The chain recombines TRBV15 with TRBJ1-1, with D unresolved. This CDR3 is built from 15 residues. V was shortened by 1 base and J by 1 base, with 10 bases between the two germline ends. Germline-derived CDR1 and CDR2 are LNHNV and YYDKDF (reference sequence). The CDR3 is CATSRGLGENTEAFF. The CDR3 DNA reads TGTGCCACCAGCAGAGGCCTCGGTGAGAACACTGAAGCTTTCTTT.

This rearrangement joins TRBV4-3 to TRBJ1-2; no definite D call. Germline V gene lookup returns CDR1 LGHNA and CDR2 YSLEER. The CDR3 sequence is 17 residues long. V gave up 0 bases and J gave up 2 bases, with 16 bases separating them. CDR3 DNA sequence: TGCGCCAGCAGCCAAGATAGAGGTGCGTCGGGGAACTATGGCTACACCTTC. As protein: CASSQDRGASGNYGYTF.

This CDR3 is CASSPGGSSYEQYF. The CDR3 coding sequence is TGTGCCAGCAGCCCCGGGGGGAGCTCCTACGAGCAGTACTTC. The V and J genes are TRBV28 and TRBJ2-7; 7 bases match TRBD2. The CDR3 runs 14 residues. V lost 6 bases and J lost 0; bases outside the gene matches: 5. CDR1 and CDR2 (germline): MDHEN, SYDVKM.

The DNA for the CDR3 is TGCGCCAGCAGCTTGCTACAGAGCACAGATACGCAGTATTTT. Translating it yields CASSLLQSTDTQYF. The chain combines TRBV5-1 with TRBJ2-3; D gene uncertain. CDR1 and CDR2 (germline): SGHRS, YFSETQ. This CDR3 region has 14 residues. V was clipped by 1 base and J by 0 bases, with 6 bases between them.

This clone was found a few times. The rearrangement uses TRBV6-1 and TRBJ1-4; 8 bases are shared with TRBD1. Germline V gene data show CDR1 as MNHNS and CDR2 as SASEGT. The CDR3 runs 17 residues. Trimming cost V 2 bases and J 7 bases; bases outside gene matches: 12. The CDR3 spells CASSEITGGGRGEKLFF. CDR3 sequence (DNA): TGTGCCAGCAGTGAAATCACAGGGGGTGGCCGCGGTGAAAAACTGTTTTTT.

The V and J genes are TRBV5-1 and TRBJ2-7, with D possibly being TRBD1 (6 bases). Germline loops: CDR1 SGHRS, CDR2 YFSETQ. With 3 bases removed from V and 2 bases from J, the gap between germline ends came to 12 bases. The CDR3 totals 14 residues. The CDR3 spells CASSSRTDPYEQYF. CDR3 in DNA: TGCGCCAGCAGCTCCCGGACAGATCCCTACGAGCAGTACTTC.

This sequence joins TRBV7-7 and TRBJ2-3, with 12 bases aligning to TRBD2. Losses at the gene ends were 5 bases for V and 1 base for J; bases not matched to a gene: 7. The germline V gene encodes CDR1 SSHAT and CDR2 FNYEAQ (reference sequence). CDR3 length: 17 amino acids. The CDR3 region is CASSPQRLAGGTDTQYF. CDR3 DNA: TGTGCCAGCAGCCCACAAAGACTAGCGGGGGGCACAGATACGCAGTATTTT.

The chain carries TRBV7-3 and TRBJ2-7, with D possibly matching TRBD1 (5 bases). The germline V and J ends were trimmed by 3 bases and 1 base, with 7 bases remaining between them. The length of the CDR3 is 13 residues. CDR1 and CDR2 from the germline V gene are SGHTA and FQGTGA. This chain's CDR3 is CASSLDISYEQYF. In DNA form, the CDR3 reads TGTGCCAGCAGCTTGGACATTTCCTACGAGCAGTACTTC. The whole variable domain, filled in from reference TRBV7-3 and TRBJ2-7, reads GAGVSQTPSNKVTEKGKYVELRCDPISGHTALYWYRQSLGQGPEFLIYFQGTGAADDSGLPNDRFFAVRPEGSVSTLKIQRTERGDSAVYLCASSLDISYEQYFGPGTRLTVT.

The CDR3 bases are TGCGCCAGCAGCTTGGGGGGACTAGCGGGGGGCCGAGAGCAGTACTTC. Protein sequence: CASSLGGLAGGREQYF. The chain recombines TRBV5-1 with TRBJ2-7, with 15 bases lining up with TRBD2. This CDR3 is built from 16 residues. Trimming took 0 bases from V and 7 from J; bases not matched to a gene: 5. Germline assignment: CDR1 SGHRS and CDR2 YFSETQ. Full variable domain (rest looked up from reference TRBV5-1 and TRBJ2-7): KAGVTQTPRYLIKTRGQQVTLSCSPISGHRSVSWYQQTPGQGLQFLFEYFSETQRNKGNFPGRFSGRQFSNSRSEMNVSTLELGDSALYLCASSLGGLAGGREQYFGPGTRLTVT.

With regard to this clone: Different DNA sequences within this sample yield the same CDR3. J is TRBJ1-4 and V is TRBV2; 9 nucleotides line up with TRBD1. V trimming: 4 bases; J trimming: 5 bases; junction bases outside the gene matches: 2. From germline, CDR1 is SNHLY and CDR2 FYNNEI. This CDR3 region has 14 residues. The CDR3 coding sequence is TGTGCCAGCAGTGGTGACAGGGGGAATGAAAAACTGTTTTTT. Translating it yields CASSGDRGNEKLFF.